The rows below give T cell receptor beta chains drawn from one sample of a study of cytomegalovirus exposure and HLA in healthy donors. Clones were read by immunoSEQ multiplex PCR, and TCRdb kept only the in-frame ones, dropping some. The sample includes about 150,000 clones, roughly 71% of them seen just once. Sequences were obtained from PBMCs. All receptors derive from a man younger than 45 in good health and CMV-seronegative. The CDR3 runs from the conserved cysteine through the conserved F or W. The D gene is left open where the match is weak. Size values are once, few and many counts, or a class for expanded clones, and some rows have none.

D gene,J gene,V gene,clone size,CDR3 protein,CDR3 DNA
NA,TRBJ1-4,TRBV11-2,NA,CASSPYRGRTNEKLFF,TGTGCCAGCAGTCCTTATAGGGGCAGAACTAATGAAAAACTGTTTTTT
TRBD1,TRBJ2-1,TRBV7-2,few,CASSPGTGPYNEQFF,TGTGCCAGCAGCCCCGGGACAGGGCCCTACAATGAGCAGTTCTTC
TRBD1,TRBJ1-6,TRBV5-4,NA,CASSWTGKNSPLHF,TGTGCCAGCAGCTGGACAGGCAAAAATTCACCCCTCCACTTT
TRBD1,TRBJ1-1,TRBV5-1,medium-sized,CASSLGDSSEAFF,TGCGCCAGCAGCTTGGGGGACAGCTCTGAAGCTTTCTTT
NA,TRBJ2-2,TRBV27,NA,CASSFGTNTGELFF,TGTGCCAGCAGTTTCGGGACGAACACCGGGGAGCTGTTTTTT
NA,TRBJ2-7,TRBV29-1,few,CSVEDARGPGEQYF,TGCAGCGTTGAAGACGCGCGGGGACCTGGCGAGCAGTACTTC
NA,TRBJ1-5,TRBV7-9,NA,CASSLGAGNQPQHF,TGTGCCAGCAGCTTAGGGGCAGGCAATCAGCCCCAGCATTTT
NA,TRBJ1-6,TRBV2,NA,CASSELSGVSPLHF,TGTGCCAGCAGTGAACTGTCGGGGGTCTCACCCCTCCACTTT
TRBD1,TRBJ2-3,TRBV23-1,NA,CARGQGSTDTQYF,TGCGCCCGCGGACAGGGGAGCACAGATACGCAGTATTTT
TRBD2,TRBJ2-2,TRBV5-6,NA,CASSPTRRTSGSGPGELFF,TGTGCCAGCAGCCCCACTCGTCGGACTAGCGGGAGTGGGCCCGGGGAGCTGTTTTTT
NA,TRBJ2-5,TRBV15,NA,CATSVGQTQETQYF,TGTGCCACCAGCGTCGGACAGACCCAAGAGACCCAGTACTTC
NA,TRBJ2-1,TRBV28,once,CASSSFAGRSEGEQFF,TGTGCCAGCAGTTCATTCGCGGGGCGCTCGGAGGGTGAGCAGTTCTTC
NA,TRBJ1-1,TRBV6-1,NA,CASFPGTLEAFF,TGTGCCAGCTTTCCCGGGACACTTGAAGCTTTCTTT
TRBD1,TRBJ2-5,TRBV5-1,NA,CASSPGQGPVREQYF,TGCGCCAGCAGCCCTGGACAGGGACCGGTACGAGAGCAGTACTTC
TRBD1,TRBJ1-1,TRBV15,NA,CATSRETGGNTEAFF,TGTGCCACCAGCAGGGAGACAGGGGGGAACACTGAAGCTTTCTTT
NA,TRBJ2-7,TRBV6-1,few,CASRAGQSRNDEQYF,TGTGCCAGCAGGGCGGGACAGTCAAGGAATGACGAGCAGTACTTC
NA,TRBJ2-7,TRBV5-5,NA,CASSLGDGSLHSYEQYF,TGTGCCAGCAGCTTGGGCGACGGGTCCCTACACTCCTACGAGCAGTACTTC
NA,TRBJ2-7,TRBV9,once,CASSAGGSYEQYF,TGTGCCAGCAGCGCCGGGGGATCCTACGAGCAGTACTTC
NA,TRBJ1-2,TRBV7-2,NA,CASSLAGKYGYTF,TGTGCCAGCAGCTTAGCCGGGAAATATGGCTACACCTTC
NA,TRBJ2-7,TRBV28,NA,CASSLTGSRQYF,TGTGCCAGCAGTTTAACAGGGTCGAGGCAGTACTTC
NA,TRBJ2-6,TRBV5-8,NA,CASSLSASSGANVLTF,TGTGCCAGCAGCTTGTCCGCGAGCTCTGGGGCCAACGTCCTGACTTTC
NA,TRBJ2-1,TRBV2,few,CASDYRDSYNEQFF,TGTGCCAGCGATTACAGGGACTCCTACAATGAGCAGTTCTTC
NA,TRBJ2-1,TRBV5-1,NA,CASSLRGRRASTYNEQFF,TGCGCCAGCAGCTTGCGCGGTAGGCGGGCCAGTACCTACAATGAGCAGTTCTTC
NA,TRBJ1-1,TRBV10-3,few,CAISDDQGSNTEAFF,TGTGCCATCAGCGACGACCAGGGCTCGAACACTGAAGCTTTCTTT
NA,TRBJ2-3,TRBV27,NA,CASSLTAEDTQYF,TGTGCCAGCAGCCTTACAGCGGAAGATACGCAGTATTTT
NA,TRBJ2-4,TRBV12-5,NA,CASGCTLAKNIQYF,TGTGCTAGTGGTTGCACTTTAGCCAAAAACATTCAGTACTTC
NA,TRBJ2-7,TRBV6-5,NA,CASSYSRRAYEQYF,TGTGCCAGCAGTTACTCTAGGAGGGCCTACGAGCAGTACTTC
NA,TRBJ1-3,TRBV9,NA,CASQRSPSEGNTIYF,TGTGCCAGCCAGCGAAGCCCCTCTGAGGGAAACACCATATATTTT
TRBD2,TRBJ2-5,TRBV7-9,NA,CASSSSMRGSPRGTQYF,TGTGCCAGCAGCTCATCTATGCGGGGGTCCCCGCGGGGGACCCAGTACTTC
NA,TRBJ1-2,TRBV29-1,NA,CSVHLPLRLNYGYTF,TGCAGCGTGCACTTACCACTACGCTTAAACTATGGCTACACCTTC
NA,TRBJ2-7,TRBV6-5,NA,CASSRSSYEQYF,TGTGCCAGCAGCAGATCGTCCTACGAGCAGTACTTC
TRBD1,TRBJ1-1,TRBV19,NA,CASSPGQRGTEAFF,TGTGCCAGTAGTCCGGGACAGAGAGGGACTGAAGCTTTCTTT
TRBD2,TRBJ2-2,TRBV7-8,NA,CASSLRASGSPGELFF,TGTGCCAGCAGCTTGCGCGCTAGCGGGAGCCCCGGGGAGCTGTTTTTT
TRBD1,TRBJ1-2,TRBV7-2,NA,CASSKITGTGEGGYTF,TGTGCCAGCAGCAAAATCACCGGGACAGGGGAAGGAGGCTACACCTTC
NA,TRBJ2-5,TRBV30,once,CAWSVRGQETQYF,TGTGCCTGGAGTGTTCGGGGCCAAGAGACCCAGTACTTC
TRBD1,TRBJ1-1,TRBV5-1,NA,CASSLFTGATEAFF,TGCGCCAGCAGCTTGTTCACAGGGGCCACTGAAGCTTTCTTT
TRBD2,TRBJ2-1,TRBV7-2,NA,CASSSGGRAYNEQFF,TGTGCCAGCAGCTCCGGGGGGAGGGCCTACAATGAGCAGTTCTTC
TRBD1,TRBJ2-7,TRBV9,NA,CASSVSGTGSSYEQYF,TGTGCCAGCAGCGTCTCCGGGACAGGGTCCTCCTACGAGCAGTACTTC
NA,TRBJ1-4,TRBV28,few,CASSRDIFSTNEKLFF,TGTGCCAGCAGTCGGGACATTTTTTCAACTAATGAAAAACTGTTTTTT
TRBD1,TRBJ1-1,TRBV7-9,NA,CASSPRQGEATEAFF,TGTGCCAGCAGCCCCCGACAGGGAGAGGCCACTGAAGCTTTCTTT
TRBD2,TRBJ2-3,TRBV4-2,NA,CASSQDGDGGADTQYF,TGTGCCAGCAGCCAAGATGGCGACGGGGGGGCAGATACGCAGTATTTT
NA,TRBJ2-2,TRBV6-1,NA,CASSESRLQGTGELFF,TGTGCCAGCAGTGAGTCCCGCCTCCAGGGCACCGGGGAGCTGTTTTTT
NA,TRBJ2-6,TRBV14,NA,CASSQDWAVSGANVLTF,TGTGCCAGCAGCCAAGACTGGGCAGTATCTGGGGCCAACGTCCTGACTTTC